These 23 T cell receptor beta chains originate from one sample sequenced in a study of T cell clonotyping in hematopoietic cell transplantation. Method: immunoSEQ multiplex PCR; TCRdb's copy keeps in-frame clones and lacks some. The sample shows more than 12,000 clones, around 62% of them seen only once. Source material: PBMCs. These TCRs come from a human donor who either received an allogeneic hematopoietic cell transplant for a myeloid malignancy or was a related donor (not recorded which). Some clones in this sample may be carry-over from other donors' samples.

J is TRBJ2-5 and V is TRBV30; unclear D gene. CDR1 is GTSNPN, CDR2 SVGIG, per germline (reference sequence). The V end was cut by 3 bases, the J end by 1 base, with 9 bases between. The CDR3 totals 13 residues. CDR3 sequence (DNA): TGTGCCTGGAGGGCCACCGGCCAAGAGACCCAGTACTTC. Its translation is CAWRATGQETQYF.

This chain links TRBV5-1 with TRBJ1-2; the match to TRBD1 covers 8 bases. The CDR3 totals 14 residues. V was clipped by 0 bases and J by 6 bases; unmatched bases: 4. From germline, CDR1 is SGHRS and CDR2 YFSETQ. The CDR3 coding sequence is TGCGCCAGCAGCTTGGCCGGACAGGGCCATGGCTACACCTTC. Amino acids: CASSLAGQGHGYTF.

This clone was found once. This rearrangement joins TRBV6-1 to TRBJ2-7; possibly TRBD1 for D (6 bases). With 4 bases removed from V and 1 base from J, the gap between germline ends came to 14 bases. CDR3 length: 15 residues. Germline values: CDR1 MNHNS, CDR2 SASEGT. The CDR3, as DNA: TGTGCCAGCAGTGCGGTTAGGACAGATTCCTACGAGCAGTACTTC. Protein sequence: CASSAVRTDSYEQYF.

J is TRBJ2-2 and V is TRBV30, with 8 bases aligning to TRBD1. The CDR3 covers 14 residues. Trimming removed 4 bases from V and 2 bases from J; junction bases left unmatched: 3. Looked up from germline, CDR1 is GTSNPN and CDR2 is SVGIG (reference sequence). This chain's CDR3 is CAWKGQVNTGELFF. In DNA form, the CDR3 reads TGTGCCTGGAAGGGACAGGTTAACACCGGGGAGCTGTTTTTT.

This clone was counted a few times. The chain employs TRBV7-3 and TRBJ1-1; 7 positions agree with TRBD1. Germline CDR1 is SGHTA and CDR2 is FQGTGA. This CDR3 region has 15 residues. V lost 2 bases and J lost 4; bases outside the gene matches: 7. The CDR3 loop is CASSLEGGWSTEAFF. The CDR3 bases are TGTGCCAGCAGCTTAGAAGGGGGCTGGAGCACTGAAGCTTTCTTT.

This clone was picked up a small number of times. V gene TRBV11-2 combines with J gene TRBJ2-7; the match to TRBD1 covers 9 bases. This CDR3 has 15 amino acids. The V segment lost 5 bases and the J segment 2 bases; nucleotides outside the gene matches: 7. Germline V CDR1 and CDR2: SGHAT, FQNNGV. In DNA form, the CDR3 reads TGTGCCAGCAGCCAATCGACAGGGGGAACCTACGAGCAGTACTTC. Amino acids: CASSQSTGGTYEQYF.

This clone was seen more than once but under ten times. The CDR3 region is CASSAYRGRSTDTQYF. In DNA, the CDR3 is TGCGCCAGCAGCGCGTACCGGGGCAGGTCCACAGATACGCAGTATTTT. The V call is TRBV5-1, the J call TRBJ2-3; D is possibly TRBD1 or TRBD2 (5 bases each). The length of the CDR3 is 16 residues. V lost 4 bases, J lost 2 bases, and 17 bases lay in between. Germline lookup yields CDR1 SGHRS and CDR2 YFSETQ.

The DNA of the CDR3 is TGCGCCAGCAGCTTGGATTTTAACAATGAGCAGTTCTTC. Protein sequence: CASSLDFNNEQFF. V is TRBV5-1 and J is TRBJ2-1; D uncertain. Per the germline V gene, CDR1 is SGHRS and CDR2 is YFSETQ. CDR3 length equals 13 residues. V dropped 0 bases and J dropped 5 bases, with 6 bases sitting between them.

Points on this clone: The junction and the germline gene differ at one end; a read error may be behind it. V and J are TRBV30 and TRBJ1-1, with TRBD1 identical over 9 bases. Looked up from germline, CDR1 is GTSNPN and CDR2 is SVGIG (reference sequence). This CDR3 has 17 amino acids. Here the CDR3 DNA reads TGTGCCTGGAGGGGACAGGGATTATCGGCTTTGAACTCTGAAGCTTTCTTT. Protein product: CAWRGQGLSALNSEAFF.

V gene TRBV28 combines with J gene TRBJ2-3; D assignment may be TRBD1 or TRBD2 (5 bases each). The CDR3 loop spans 12 amino acids. With 4 bases removed from V and 5 bases from J, the gap between germline ends came to 7 bases. Per germline, CDR1 MDHEN and CDR2 SYDVKM. Here the CDR3 reads CASSWGRDTQYF. The DNA for the CDR3 is TGTGCCAGCAGTTGGGGGAGAGATACGCAGTATTTT.

This chain connects TRBV9 to TRBJ2-3; TRBD2 might be the D (6 bases). This CDR3 contains 14 residues. Germline assignment: CDR1 SGDLS and CDR2 YYNGEE. Trimming left V 0 bases short and J 5 bases short, with 10 bases between. The CDR3 protein is CASSVVWEEDTQYF. The CDR3 DNA is TGTGCCAGCAGCGTAGTATGGGAGGAAGATACGCAGTATTTT. The full variable domain, in which reference TRBV9 and TRBJ2-3 provide the parts outside the CDR3, is DSGVTQTPKHLITATGQRVTLRCSPRSGDLSVYWYQQSLDQGLQFLIQYYNGEERAKGNILERFSAQQFPDLHSELNLSSLELGDSALYFCASSVVWEEDTQYFGPGTRLTVL.

The chain joins TRBV2 to TRBJ2-5; the D gene is possibly TRBD2 (6 bases). The germline V gene encodes CDR1 SNHLY and CDR2 FYNNEI. Trimming left V 4 bases short and J 3 bases short, with 12 bases between. This CDR3 contains 14 residues. CDR3 region: CASSGEWGEETQYF. CDR3 coding DNA: TGTGCCAGCAGTGGGGAGTGGGGGGAAGAGACCCAGTACTTC. The full variable domain, in which reference TRBV2 and TRBJ2-5 provide the parts outside the CDR3, is EPEVTQTPSHQVTQMGQEVILRCVPISNHLYFYWYRQILGQKVEFLVSFYNNEISEKSEIFDDQFSVERPDGSNFTLKIRSTKLEDSAMYFCASSGEWGEETQYFGPGTRLLVL.

J is TRBJ2-7 and V is TRBV28, with 10 bases identical to TRBD2. CDR3 length: 12 residues. Looked up from germline, CDR1 is MDHEN and CDR2 is SYDVKM. The V and J ends lost 5 bases and 12 bases, in that order; junction bases with no gene match: 7. The CDR3 here is CASSQEREGVYF. The CDR3 DNA sequence: TGTGCCAGCAGTCAAGAGCGGGAGGGGGTGTACTTC.

The rearrangement links TRBV30 to TRBJ1-1; 7 bases fit TRBD1. CDR1 is GTSNPN, CDR2 SVGIG, per germline (reference sequence). This CDR3 is 14 amino acids long. Trimming at V came to 3 bases and at J to 8 bases, leaving 12 bases not matched to a gene. In DNA, the CDR3 is TGTGCCTGGAGAAGGCGGGGAGGGGGCCTAGAAGCTTTCTTT. The encoded protein is CAWRRRGGGLEAFF.

This clone was detected once. V usage is TRBV30 and J usage is TRBJ2-7, with a weak D call TRBD1 (6 bases). V lost 1 base and J 2 bases, leaving 9 bases between the germline ends. CDR3 size: 13 residues. The germline V gene has CDR1 GTSNPN and CDR2 SVGIG (reference sequence). CDR3 bases: TGTGCCTGGAGTGCGACAGGCCCCTACGAGCAGTACTTC. This translates into CAWSATGPYEQYF.

This chain joins TRBV14 and TRBJ1-1; TRBD1 might be the D (6 bases). Looked up from germline, CDR1 is SGHDN and CDR2 is FVKESK. The length of the CDR3 is 14 residues. The V gene lost 2 bases and the J gene lost 5 bases, with 12 bases spanning the gap. The CDR3 loop reads CASSQPGQATEAFF. The CDR3 nucleotides are TGTGCCAGCAGCCAACCGGGACAAGCTACTGAAGCTTTCTTT.

The chain is built from TRBV4-1 and TRBJ1-6; D is unresolved. CDR3 size: 14 residues. CDR1 MGHRA and CDR2 YSYEKL come from the germline V gene. V was pared by 1 base and J by 9 bases, with 10 bases between. The CDR3 DNA is TGCGCCAGCAGCCAAGGCGGGCGAAGTTCACCCCTCCACTTT. This translates into CASSQGGRSSPLHF.

The genes are TRBV7-2 and TRBJ1-5; D perhaps matches TRBD1 (5 bases). Per germline, CDR1 SGHTA and CDR2 FQGNSA. V lost 2 bases to trimming and J lost 9 bases, with 14 bases between them. The length of the CDR3 is 14 residues. The CDR3 DNA reads TGTGCCAGCAGCTTATCGGCGGGGGAACGGCCCCAGCATTTT. It is translated as CASSLSAGERPQHF.

This clone is medium-sized by share. J is TRBJ1-2 and V is TRBV19; D is uncertain. The V and J ends lost 7 bases and 4 bases respectively, with 10 bases between them. Germline V CDR1 and CDR2: LNHDA, SQIVND (reference sequence). The CDR3 sequence is 12 residues long. CDR3 sequence: CASTSNPYGYTF. As DNA, the CDR3 is TGTGCCAGTACCTCGAACCCCTATGGCTACACCTTC.

This clone was picked up a small number of times. V usage is TRBV28 and J usage is TRBJ1-5; the D is unclear. Between the trimmed V and J ends, which lost 3 bases and 9 bases, there was a span of 6 bases. The CDR3 is 11 residues long. Germline V gene lookup returns CDR1 MDHEN and CDR2 SYDVKM. This CDR3 reads CASSFPGPQHF. Here the CDR3 DNA reads TGTGCCAGCAGTTTCCCGGGGCCCCAGCATTTT. The full variable domain, its missing parts supplied by reference TRBV28 and TRBJ1-5, is DVKVTQSSRYLVKRTGEKVFLECVQDMDHENMFWYRQDPGLGLRLIYFSYDVKMKEKGDIPEGYSVSREKKERFSLILESASTNQTSMYLCASSFPGPQHFGDGTRLSIL.

This clone was detected once. The CDR3 spells CSATGGYEQYF. The CDR3, as DNA: TGCAGTGCTACAGGGGGCTACGAGCAGTACTTC. The rearrangement joins TRBV20-1 to TRBJ2-5; 7 bases fit TRBD1. The J call may be mistaken, given a closer DNA end match to TRBJ2-7. CDR1 is DFQATT, CDR2 SNEGSKA, per germline (reference sequence). The CDR3 is 11 residues long.

The chain is built from TRBV27 and TRBJ2-7; D is undetermined. This CDR3 comprises 14 residues. Germline lookup yields CDR1 MNHEY and CDR2 SMNVEV (reference sequence). V was pared by 5 bases and J by 4 bases, with 15 bases between. The CDR3 loop is CASSPRRESYEQYF. Here the CDR3 DNA reads TGTGCCAGCAGTCCCCGCCGTGAATCTTACGAGCAGTACTTC.

This chain uses TRBV9 with TRBJ2-1; D perhaps matches TRBD2 (6 bases). The CDR3 length is 15 residues. Germline V gene data show CDR1 as SGDLS and CDR2 as YYNGEE. V lost 3 bases to trimming and J lost 4 bases, with 14 bases between them. CDR3 region: CASSAPSVGYNEQFF. The CDR3 coding sequence is TGTGCCAGCAGCGCCCCTAGCGTCGGGTACAATGAGCAGTTCTTC.